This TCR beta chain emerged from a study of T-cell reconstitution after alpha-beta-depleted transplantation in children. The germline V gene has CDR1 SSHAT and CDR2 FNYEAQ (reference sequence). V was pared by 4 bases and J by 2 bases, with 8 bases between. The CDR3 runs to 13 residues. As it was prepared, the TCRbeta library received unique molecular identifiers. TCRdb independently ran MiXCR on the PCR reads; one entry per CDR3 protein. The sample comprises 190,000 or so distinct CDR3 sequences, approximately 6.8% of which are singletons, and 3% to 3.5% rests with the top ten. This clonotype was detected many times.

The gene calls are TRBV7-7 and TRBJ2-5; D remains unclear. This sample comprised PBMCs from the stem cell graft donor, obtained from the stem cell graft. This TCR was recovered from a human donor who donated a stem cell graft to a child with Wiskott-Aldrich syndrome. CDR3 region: CASSSTRQETQYF. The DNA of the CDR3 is TGTGCCAGCAGCTCTACTCGGCAAGAGACCCAGTACTTC.